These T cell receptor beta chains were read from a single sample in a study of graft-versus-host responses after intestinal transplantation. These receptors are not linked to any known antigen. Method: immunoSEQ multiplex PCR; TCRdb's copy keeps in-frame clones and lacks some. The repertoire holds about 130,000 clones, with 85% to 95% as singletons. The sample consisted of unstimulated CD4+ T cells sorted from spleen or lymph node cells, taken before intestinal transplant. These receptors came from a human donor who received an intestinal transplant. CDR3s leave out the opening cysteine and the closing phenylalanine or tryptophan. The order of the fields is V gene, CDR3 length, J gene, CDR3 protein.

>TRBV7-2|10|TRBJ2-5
ASSTHGGTQY
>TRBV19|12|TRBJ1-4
ASSLGTTNEKLF
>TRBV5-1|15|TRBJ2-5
ASSLRNPGQGRETQY
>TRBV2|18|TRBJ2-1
ASSEAIPSGSPPLYNEQF
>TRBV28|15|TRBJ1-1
ASSPHVQGRVNTEAF
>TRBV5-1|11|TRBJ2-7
ASSLEGGDEQY
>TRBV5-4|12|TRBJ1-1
ASSSETGATEAF
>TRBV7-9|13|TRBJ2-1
ASSLVTGGWNEQF
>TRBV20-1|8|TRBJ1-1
SARQVEAF
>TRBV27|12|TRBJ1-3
ASSLDALGNTIY
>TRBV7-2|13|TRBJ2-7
ASSLVTGSSYEQY
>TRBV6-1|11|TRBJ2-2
ASSDRATGELF
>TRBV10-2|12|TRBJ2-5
ASTRTEIQETQY
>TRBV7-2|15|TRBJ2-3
ASSSQTSGGSTDTQY
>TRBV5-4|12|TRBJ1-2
ASSLPQGDYGYT
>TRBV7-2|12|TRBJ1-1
ASVKGRWNTEAF
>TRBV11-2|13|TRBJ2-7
ASSPRTSGGNEQY
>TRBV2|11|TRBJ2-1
ASSEPSGGEQF
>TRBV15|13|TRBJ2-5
ATSRRTPSQETQY
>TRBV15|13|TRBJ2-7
ATSRVRDSSYEQY